This T cell receptor beta chain is from a study of lymphopenia after photon versus proton radiotherapy. Points from the study as a whole: Post-nadir diversity loss with photons came from oligoclonal expansion, particularly CD8+ Temra cells.

V lost 3 bases and J lost 4, with 13 bases in between. Per the germline V gene, CDR1 is LNHDA and CDR2 is SQIVND (reference sequence). CDR3 length: 15 residues. Data came from immunoSEQ multiplex PCR; TCRdb stores just in-frame clones and leaves some out. The data contain about 40,000 clones, roughly 84% of them singletons. For this clone: The antigen is undetermined.

The gene calls are TRBV19 and TRBJ1-5; no clear D gene. The source was peripheral blood, collected from a patient treated with proton-based radiotherapy. The sequence came from a woman aged 65 to 85 with pancreatic cancer. Some clones in this sample may be carry-over from other donors' samples. CDR3 sequence: CASSMGYGKNQPQHF. The CDR3 region has the DNA TGTGCCAGTAGTATGGGGTATGGGAAGAATCAGCCCCAGCATTTT. Filled out from reference TRBV19 and TRBJ1-5, the complete variable domain reads DGGITQSPKYLFRKEGQNVTLSCEQNLNHDAMYWYRQDPGQGLRLIYYSQIVNDFQKGDIAEGYSVSREKKESFPLTVTSAQKNPTAFYLCASSMGYGKNQPQHFGDGTRLSIL.